What follows are 23 T cell receptor beta chains derived from one specimen sequenced in a study of CD8+ T cells in alopecia areata. Treatment of the sample: oral pan-JAK inhibitor, 5-10 mg twice daily. Extraction of RNA preceded its reverse transcription into cDNA, which served as the sequencing template. Sequencing used immunoSEQ multiplex PCR; TCRdb keeps in-frame clones, though not all of them. Of 270,000 or so clones in the sample, roughly 50% are singletons; the top ten hold under 2%. Sequenced material: CD4+ T cells sorted from blood, taken at week 24, from a patient treated with tofacitinib. All receptors come from a human donor with alopecia areata.

This clone has a handful of counts. The chain links TRBV2 to TRBJ1-5; TRBD1 matches 8 bases. J was trimmed by 6 bases and V by 6 bases; bases with no gene match: 4. The CDR3 totals 13 residues. Germline V gives CDR1 SNHLY, CDR2 FYNNEI. CDR3 bases: TGTGCCAGCAGGGACAGGGAATCTCAGCCCCAGCATTTT. This encodes CASRDRESQPQHF. Based on the CDR3 plus reference TRBV2 and TRBJ1-5, the full variable domain is EPEVTQTPSHQVTQMGQEVILRCVPISNHLYFYWYRQILGQKVEFLVSFYNNEISEKSEIFDDQFSVERPDGSNFTLKIRSTKLEDSAMYFCASRDRESQPQHFGDGTRLSIL.

The CDR3 spells CATSRVRENYEQYF. The CDR3 DNA is TGTGCCACCAGCAGAGTTCGAGAAAACTACGAGCAGTACTTC. The chain uses TRBV15 and TRBJ2-7; the D is unclear. The CDR3 covers 14 residues. Trimming removed 1 base at V and 3 bases at J, with 10 bases between. Germline V gene lookup returns CDR1 LNHNV and CDR2 YYDKDF (reference sequence).

The chain combines TRBV5-1 with TRBJ1-1; D possibly corresponds to TRBD1 (5 bases). Looked up from germline, CDR1 is SGHRS and CDR2 is YFSETQ. CDR3 size: 15 residues. V lost 4 bases to trimming and J lost 4 bases, with 17 bases between them. In nucleotides, the CDR3 is TGCGCCAGCAGCCCGAGAGTGACAGCGCTCACTGAAGCTTTCTTT. Residues: CASSPRVTALTEAFF.

The CDR3, as DNA: TGTGCCAGCAGTTACTCTTTTCAGGGGGCAGACACTGAAGCTTTCTTT. It is translated as CASSYSFQGADTEAFF. The genes are TRBV6-5 and TRBJ1-1, with 8 positions matching TRBD1. Germline V gene sequence: CDR1 MNHEY, CDR2 SVGAGI. V shed 0 bases and J 3 bases; nucleotides not matched to a gene: 6. This CDR3 is built from 16 residues.

This clone was recorded only once. V is TRBV4-2 and J is TRBJ1-6, with 7 bases identical to TRBD1. Germline V gene sequence: CDR1 LGHNA, CDR2 YNFKEQ. CDR3 length: 15 amino acids. With 0 bases clipped from V and 7 bases from J, the junction kept 3 bases outside the gene matches. Here the CDR3 DNA reads TGTGCCAGCAGCCAAGATCTGGGACAGAATTCACCCCTCCACTTT. Protein: CASSQDLGQNSPLHF.

The CDR3 spells CSVPYRGLGEQFF. DNA for the CDR3: TGCAGCGTTCCCTACAGGGGGCTCGGGGAGCAGTTCTTC. The rearrangement links TRBV29-1 to TRBJ2-1; 9 nucleotides line up with TRBD1. The length of the CDR3 is 13 residues. The V gene's germline CDR1 is SQVTM and CDR2 ANQGSEA. V trimming: 5 bases; J trimming: 10 bases; junction bases outside the gene matches: 9.

The chain combines TRBV30 with TRBJ1-6, with TRBD1 matching 12 bases. Germline loops: CDR1 GTSNPN, CDR2 SVGIG (reference sequence). The CDR3 runs 16 residues. The junction had 7 bases not matched to a gene; V was cut back by 1 base and J by 9 bases. The CDR3 spells CAWSAGTGGMGSPLHF. CDR3 DNA: TGTGCCTGGAGTGCTGGGACAGGGGGCATGGGTTCACCCCTCCACTTT. Based on the CDR3 plus reference TRBV30 and TRBJ1-6, the full variable domain is SQTIHQWPATLVQPVGSPLSLECTVEGTSNPNLYWYRQAAGRGLQLLFYSVGIGQISSEVPQNLSASRPQDRQFILSSKKLLLSDSGFYLCAWSAGTGGMGSPLHFGNGTRLTVT.

This rearrangement joins TRBV15 to TRBJ2-7, with 7 positions matching TRBD1. The germline V gene has CDR1 LNHNV and CDR2 YYDKDF (reference sequence). The ends lost 5 bases at V and 7 bases at J; junction bases unmatched: 11. The CDR3 spans 14 residues. The DNA of the CDR3 is TGTGCCACCAGCCGACAGGGATCATCTCGGGAGCAGTACTTC. It encodes CATSRQGSSREQYF.

The chain combines TRBV6-5 with TRBJ2-2; tentative D call: TRBD2 (5 bases). Trimming removed 7 bases from V and 4 bases from J, with 13 bases in between. The CDR3 is made up of 14 amino acids. Germline V gives CDR1 MNHEY, CDR2 SVGAGI. CDR3 amino acids: CASMPGEFTGELFF. For the CDR3, the DNA is TGTGCCAGCATGCCCGGGGAGTTCACCGGGGAGCTGTTTTTT.

The chain joins TRBV5-1 to TRBJ2-3; D is undetermined. The CDR3 consists of 15 residues. V was clipped by 0 bases and J by 4 bases, with 12 bases between them. Looked up from germline, CDR1 is SGHRS and CDR2 is YFSETQ. CDR3 bases: TGCGCCAGCAGCTTGGAGGGTTTGTTGGCAGATACGCAGTATTTT. Translating gives CASSLEGLLADTQYF.

The V and J genes are TRBV7-2 and TRBJ2-5; 11 nucleotides match TRBD2. V lost 5 bases to trimming and J lost 5 bases; unmatched junction nucleotides: 7. Germline-derived CDR1 and CDR2 are SGHTA and FQGNSA. This CDR3 contains 15 residues. DNA for the CDR3: TGTGCCAGCAGCACGTCTAGCGGGGGGTGGGAGACCCAGTACTTC. It translates to CASSTSSGGWETQYF.

The chain carries TRBV25-1 and TRBJ2-3; the D is unclear. V gave up 1 base and J gave up 5 bases, with 7 bases separating them. Germline V gene lookup returns CDR1 MGHDK and CDR2 SYGVNS. The CDR3 totals 13 residues. CDR3 nucleotides: TGTGCCAGCAGTGAATCGACGGTAGATACGCAGTATTTT. Translating gives CASSESTVDTQYF.

This rearrangement joins TRBV5-1 to TRBJ1-2; unclear D gene. Germline V gives CDR1 SGHRS, CDR2 YFSETQ. V shed 1 base and J shed 2 bases, with 9 bases lying between them. CDR3 length equals 14 residues. The CDR3 sequence is CASSLSQTNYGYTF. The CDR3 nucleotides are TGCGCCAGCAGCTTGTCACAGACCAACTATGGCTACACCTTC.

The chain links TRBV6-6 to TRBJ1-5; no clear D. The CDR3 is 15 residues long. Trimming removed 2 bases at V and 3 bases at J, with 11 bases between. Germline CDR1 is MNHNY and CDR2 is SVGAGI (reference sequence). In nucleotides, the CDR3 is TGTGCCAGCAGTTACCTGGCGCCCGACAATCAGCCCCAGCATTTT. Its protein product is CASSYLAPDNQPQHF.

Comment on this clone: This same CDR3 is encoded by further DNA sequences in the sample. The CDR3, as DNA: TGTGCCTGGAGTCCTGGGGCCAACGTCCTGACTTTC. It is translated as CAWSPGANVLTF. The chain uses TRBV30 and TRBJ2-6; D call uncertain. Germline V gives CDR1 GTSNPN, CDR2 SVGIG (reference sequence). The CDR3 spans 12 residues. The V end was cut by 2 bases, the J end by 2 bases, with 1 base between.

The chain combines TRBV28 with TRBJ1-1; maybe TRBD1 (5 bases). The germline CDR1 and CDR2 sequences are MDHEN and SYDVKM. Trimming took off 3 bases at V and 3 bases at J, with 14 bases between the two ends. The CDR3 covers 15 residues. The chain's CDR3 is CASSLLIGGDTEAFF. CDR3 nucleotide sequence: TGTGCCAGCAGTTTGCTCATTGGGGGGGACACTGAAGCTTTCTTT. Looking up the rest from reference TRBV28 and TRBJ1-1 gives the full variable domain: DVKVTQSSRYLVKRTGEKVFLECVQDMDHENMFWYRQDPGLGLRLIYFSYDVKMKEKGDIPEGYSVSREKKERFSLILESASTNQTSMYLCASSLLIGGDTEAFFGQGTRLTVV.

The gene calls are TRBV28 and TRBJ1-6; D might be TRBD1 (6 bases). The V and J ends lost 7 bases and 5 bases respectively, with 18 bases between them. Germline V gene data show CDR1 as MDHEN and CDR2 as SYDVKM. There are 16 residues in the CDR3. The CDR3 DNA follows: TGTGCCAGCACCCTCTATTTGGGGGCCGATAATTCACCCCTCCACTTT. Protein: CASTLYLGADNSPLHF.

The chain carries TRBV6-5 and TRBJ1-1, with D uncertain. Germline V lookup: CDR1 MNHEY, CDR2 SVGAGI. V lost 0 bases and J lost 5, with 13 bases in between. This CDR3 spans 15 amino acids. In DNA form, the CDR3 reads TGTGCCAGCAGTTACTCGTCCGCCGGAAAAACTGAAGCTTTCTTT. Protein: CASSYSSAGKTEAFF.

The V call is TRBV30, the J call TRBJ2-1; possible D gene TRBD1, 6 bases. Per germline, CDR1 GTSNPN and CDR2 SVGIG (reference sequence). This CDR3 spans 13 amino acids. Trimming took off 1 base at V and 9 bases at J, with 13 bases between the two ends. The CDR3 nucleotides read TGTGCCTGGAGTGGACAGGCCATGGGTGAGCAGTTCTTC. Its protein product is CAWSGQAMGEQFF. Full variable domain (rest looked up from reference TRBV30 and TRBJ2-1): SQTIHQWPATLVQPVGSPLSLECTVEGTSNPNLYWYRQAAGRGLQLLFYSVGIGQISSEVPQNLSASRPQDRQFILSSKKLLLSDSGFYLCAWSGQAMGEQFFGPGTRLTVL.

This sequence joins TRBV4-1 and TRBJ1-1; tentative D call: TRBD1 (5 bases). The V gene lost 0 bases and the J gene lost 6 bases, with 8 bases spanning the gap. The CDR3 consists of 13 residues. Germline lookup yields CDR1 MGHRA and CDR2 YSYEKL. The CDR3 loop is CASSQEGVSEAFF. The CDR3 DNA follows: TGCGCCAGCAGCCAAGAAGGGGTCTCTGAAGCTTTCTTT.

This clone was observed once. V is TRBV7-2 and J is TRBJ2-3; D gene uncertain. V dropped 1 base and J dropped 3 bases, with 14 bases sitting between them. This CDR3 contains 16 residues. CDR1 and CDR2 (germline): SGHTA, FQGNSA. The CDR3 DNA reads TGTGCCAGCAGCTTAGTGACTGGGGTCGTTACAGATACGCAGTATTTT. This codes for CASSLVTGVVTDTQYF.

This clone was observed at least ten times. V and J are TRBV19 and TRBJ2-7; possible D gene TRBD2, 6 bases. V shed 3 bases and J shed 3 bases, with 15 bases lying between them. Germline CDR1 reads LNHDA; CDR2 reads SQIVND (reference sequence). The CDR3 loop spans 15 amino acids. CDR3 in amino acids: CASSISGGADYEQYF. In DNA, the CDR3 is TGTGCCAGTAGTATTTCCGGCGGGGCCGACTACGAGCAGTACTTC.

The chain carries TRBV29-1 and TRBJ2-7, with D possibly matching TRBD1 (6 bases). The germline V and J ends were trimmed by 6 bases and 0 bases, with 12 bases remaining between them. Germline V gene data show CDR1 as SQVTM and CDR2 as ANQGSEA. This CDR3 region has 13 residues. This chain's CDR3 is CSVTRTDSYEQYF. CDR3 DNA: TGCAGCGTCACCAGGACAGACTCCTACGAGCAGTACTTC.